Detailed here is one T cell receptor (beta chain). Its matching antigen is unknown. Expressed TCRB transcripts were sequenced after all isolated RNA was converted to cDNA. Clones were sequenced by immunoSEQ multiplex PCR, and TCRdb holds only the in-frame ones, with some missing. Among 150,000 to 200,000 clones listed, over 7.5% were seen once. The data were obtained in a study of beta chain features in type 1 diabetes. Study conclusions and caveats: People with Type 1 diabetes carried modestly yet significantly shorter TCRB CDR3s in all four CD4+ subsets. Whether HLA type influences TCRB rearrangement remained unresolved here.

Sorted populations all exceeded 95% purity. V trimming: 0 bases; J trimming: 5 bases; junction bases outside the gene matches: 9. Germline V gene lookup returns CDR1 SGHRS and CDR2 YFSETQ. There are 16 residues in the CDR3. The chain combines TRBV5-1 with TRBJ1-1; 8 bases are shared with TRBD1. Sequenced input: central memory CD4+ T cells from blood. The source of this sequence is a woman under 30 in good health. CDR3 sequence: CASSLAPQGASTEAFF. CDR3 in DNA: TGCGCCAGCAGCTTGGCCCCCCAGGGGGCATCAACTGAAGCTTTCTTT. The full variable domain, rest sourced from reference TRBV5-1 and TRBJ1-1, is KAGVTQTPRYLIKTRGQQVTLSCSPISGHRSVSWYQQTPGQGLQFLFEYFSETQRNKGNFPGRFSGRQFSNSRSEMNVSTLELGDSALYLCASSLAPQGASTEAFFGQGTRLTVV.